The text below deals with one T cell receptor beta chain. Seattle-derived patients entered the study during active infection and were followed longitudinally. These data are taken from a study of blood T cell repertoires in COVID-19. At the level of the study: COVID-19 samples, acute and convalescent, were from the United States, Italy and Spain. T cells, B-cell-depleted T cells, or PBMCs provided the cDNA or gDNA that served as material.

As handled by the study authors: Using reference gene primer amplification, nucleated cell counts were estimated. TCRdb's table, derived via immunoSEQ multiplex PCR, lists solely in-frame clones and lacks some. The V and J calls and clone size were taken over from that table, and D and trimming were inferred from the DNA. The table has fewer than 50,000 clones, around nine tenths seen once. The germline gives CDR1 MGHDK, CDR2 SYGVNS. Trimming stripped 3 bases from V and 7 bases from J, with 13 bases between. This CDR3 region has 14 residues. The rearrangement joins TRBV25-1 to TRBJ1-5; tentatively, D is TRBD1 (6 bases). The receptor's source is a man over 45 with COVID-19, enrolled during active disease. The specimen was peripheral blood. CDR3 loop: CASSEGGAGQPQHF. The CDR3 nucleotides read TGTGCCAGCAGTGAGGGGGGGGCCGGGCAGCCCCAGCATTTT.